These T cell receptor beta chains were read from a single sample in a study of blood T cells in healthy people across ages. TCRdb recomputed calls from the 5' RACE reads with MiXCR, one row per CDR3 protein. Altogether around 1,100,000 distinct CDR3 sequences are present, roughly two fifths being singletons, with the ten largest covering around 13%. Material: blood. These TCRs come from a man aged 18 to 35 in good health. Both conserved end residues are part of each CDR3. A D gene is named only where the DNA matches it firmly. Clone sizes are given selectively: once, few, many, or a class where the clone is expanded.

v_call	d_call	clone_size	j_call	cdr3_nt	cdr3_aa
TRBV28	.	.	TRBJ1-4	TGTGCCAGCAGGTTGCAGGGTTGGGCAACTAAGGAAAAACTGTTTTTT	CASRLQGWATKEKLFF
TRBV5-1	.	.	TRBJ2-3	TGCGCCAGCAGCTTGACTAGCCGACGCACAGATACGCAGTATTTT	CASSLTSRRTDTQYF
TRBV15	TRBD2	.	TRBJ2-3	TGTGCCACCAGTAAGAAGGTTGGGGTGAGCGGGGGCATCACAGATACGCAGTATTTT	CATSKKVGVSGGITDTQYF
TRBV20-1	.	few	TRBJ1-4	TGCAGTGCCGCCGTAGGGCGTGAAAAACTGTTTTTT	CSAAVGREKLFF
TRBV7-2	.	.	TRBJ2-5	TGTGCCAGCAGCTTAGGGGGCAGGGGCCTTTTAGAGCAGTACTTC	CASSLGGRGLLEQYF
TRBV10-3	TRBD2	.	TRBJ2-3	TGTGCCATCAGAGGACTAGCTAGCACAGATACGCAGTATTTT	CAIRGLASTDTQYF
TRBV4-2	.	.	TRBJ2-2	TGTGCCAGCAGCCAAGAGGTCACTTCGAACACCGGGGAGCTGTTTTTT	CASSQEVTSNTGELFF
TRBV5-1	TRBD2	many	TRBJ2-5	TGCGCCAGCAGCCGGACTAGAGAAGAGACCCAGTACTTC	CASSRTREETQYF
TRBV20-1	TRBD1	.	TRBJ2-7	TGCAGTGCCATCCCTCCCTTTTTTGAGGGGGCGTCCTACGAGCAGTACTTC	CSAIPPFFEGASYEQYF
TRBV7-3	.	few	TRBJ2-1	TGTGCCAGCAGCTTGACTAGTTCCCACAATGAGCAGTTCTTC	CASSLTSSHNEQFF
TRBV10-3	TRBD1	.	TRBJ1-1	TGTGCCATCAGTGGACAGGGGGCGACAACTGAAGCTTTCTTT	CAISGQGATTEAFF
TRBV5-5	TRBD1	few	TRBJ1-5	TGTGCCAGCAGCTTGGTCGGGACAGGGGCGGCCCAGCCCCAGCATTTT	CASSLVGTGAAQPQHF
TRBV4-2	TRBD1	.	TRBJ2-2	TGTGCCAGCAGCCAAGCCGGGACAGGGGCCAGGGAGCTGTTTTTT	CASSQAGTGARELFF
TRBV12-3/TRBV12-4	TRBD1	few	TRBJ1-5	TGTGCCAGCAGTTTAGCCGGGACAGCTGCTCAGCCCCAGCATTTT	CASSLAGTAAQPQHF
TRBV9	.	.	TRBJ2-1	TGTGCCAGCAGCGTAGACGGAGGTGAGCAGTTCTTC	CASSVDGGEQFF
TRBV29-1	TRBD1	.	TRBJ1-1	TGCAGCGTTGGGGGTACAGGGGATTACACTGAAGCTTTCTTT	CSVGGTGDYTEAFF
TRBV27	.	.	TRBJ1-5	TGTGCCAGCAAACCACAGGGTTTTGGTCAGCCCCAGCATTTT	CASKPQGFGQPQHF
TRBV20-1	.	few	TRBJ1-2	TGCAGTGCCTTGACGGCCCCCTATGGCTACACCTTC	CSALTAPYGYTF
TRBV6-6	.	few	TRBJ2-5	TGTGCCAGCACTCTAAGGGGAGAGACCCAGTACTTC	CASTLRGETQYF
TRBV20-1	.	.	TRBJ2-3	TGCAGTGCCCCTTCCCCAGGGGCCACAGATACGCAGTATTTT	CSAPSPGATDTQYF
TRBV7-2	.	few	TRBJ1-3	TGTGCCAGCAGCTTAGCGCCAGGGTCCCTAAACACCATATATTTT	CASSLAPGSLNTIYF
TRBV4-1	.	.	TRBJ1-1	TGCGCCAGCAGCCAAGAAGGAGGGGTCACTGAAGCTTTCTTT	CASSQEGGVTEAFF
TRBV12-3/TRBV12-4	TRBD1	few	TRBJ1-3	TGTGCCAGCACCGACGGACAGGTTTCTGGAAACACCATATATTTT	CASTDGQVSGNTIYF
TRBV6-5	.	few	TRBJ2-5	TGTGCCAGCAGTTACGGGTCAGGGGAGACCCAGTACTTC	CASSYGSGETQYF
TRBV4-2	.	.	TRBJ2-2	TGTGCCAGCAGCCAAGATCGACGGGGGTCCAGGGAGCTGTTTTTT	CASSQDRRGSRELFF
TRBV12-3/TRBV12-4	TRBD2	.	TRBJ2-5	TGTGCCAGCAGTTTCAAGGGACTAAGAATGCGCGGTGAGCAGTACTTC	CASSFKGLRMRGEQYF
TRBV29-1	.	many	TRBJ2-1	TGCAGCGGCGGACCTACGGGTGGTGAGCAGTTCTTC	CSGGPTGGEQFF
TRBV5-1	.	.	TRBJ1-1	TGCGCCAGCAGCCTGATAGATTCATGGAACACTGAAGCTTTCTTT	CASSLIDSWNTEAFF
TRBV27	.	few	TRBJ1-1	TGTGCCAGCAGTGAGGGAGGTGAAGCTTTCTTT	CASSEGGEAFF
TRBV20-1	.	.	TRBJ2-5	TGCAGTGCCACCCGGGAGACCCAGTACTTC	CSATRETQYF
TRBV2	.	.	TRBJ1-6	TGTGCCAGCAGTGAACCGCCCAGCCATAATTCACCCCTCCACTTT	CASSEPPSHNSPLHF
TRBV27	TRBD2	.	TRBJ2-7	TGTGCCAGCCGAACCGGGACTAGCGGGTACAATGAGCAGTACTTC	CASRTGTSGYNEQYF
TRBV20-1	.	.	TRBJ2-5	TGCAGTGCTAGAGACACAGGGGAGGTGAGGCAAGAGACCCAGTACTTC	CSARDTGEVRQETQYF
TRBV6-2/TRBV6-3	.	.	TRBJ1-5	TGTGCCAGCAGTTACTTTAAAAATCAGCCCCAGCATTTT	CASSYFKNQPQHF
TRBV6-2/TRBV6-3	TRBD2	.	TRBJ2-2	TGTGCCAGCACCTGGACTAGCGGGGGGGCCGACACCGGGGAGCTGTTTTTT	CASTWTSGGADTGELFF
TRBV29-1	.	many	TRBJ1-2	TGCAGCGTTGAATTAGGGGCAGATGGCTACACCTTC	CSVELGADGYTF
TRBV9	.	many	TRBJ1-1	TGTGCCAGCAGCGTAGAGGGGATCACTGAAGCTTTCTTT	CASSVEGITEAFF
TRBV29-1	TRBD1	many	TRBJ2-1	TGCAGCGTTCCCGCCGGGACAGGGTACTACAATGAGCAGTTCTTC	CSVPAGTGYYNEQFF
TRBV5-1	.	.	TRBJ1-4	TGCGCCAGCAGCGATGGGACTTTGACTAATGAAAAACTGTTTTTT	CASSDGTLTNEKLFF
TRBV6-2/TRBV6-3	.	.	TRBJ1-2	TGTGCCAGCAGAGCGACAGGTGGGGACTATGGCTACACCTTC	CASRATGGDYGYTF
TRBV4-2	TRBD2	few	TRBJ2-7	TGTGCCAGCAGCCAAAACGCCATTGGTAGCGGGGGTTACGAGCAGTACTTC	CASSQNAIGSGGYEQYF
TRBV15	TRBD2	.	TRBJ2-1	TGTGCCACCAGCAGAGATTTAGCGGGGGGGTACAATGAGCAGTTCTTC	CATSRDLAGGYNEQFF
TRBV29-1	TRBD2	.	TRBJ2-5	TGCAGCGTTGTTCGGGCGGGGGGCCTACAAGAGACCCAGTACTTC	CSVVRAGGLQETQYF
TRBV7-9	.	few	TRBJ1-6	TGTGCCAGCAGTGCCAGGGAGGATTCACCCCTCCACTTT	CASSAREDSPLHF
TRBV7-2	.	.	TRBJ2-3	TGTGCCAGCAGCTCGACACGAACTACGGATACGCAGTATTTT	CASSSTRTTDTQYF
TRBV27	.	.	TRBJ2-2	TGTGCCAACAGTTTACGGCCGAACACCGGGGAGCTGTTTTTT	CANSLRPNTGELFF
TRBV6-2/TRBV6-3	.	.	TRBJ1-1	TGTGCCAGCAGACCCCCGACGGCTTGGAACACTGAAGCTTTCTTT	CASRPPTAWNTEAFF
TRBV18	TRBD1	few	TRBJ2-1	TGTGCCAGCTCGACCACCGCTCCGGGACAGCTGTTCTTC	CASSTTAPGQLFF